This T cell receptor (beta chain) was sequenced during a study of shared clonotypes between healthy human individuals. Healthy HIV-negative adults with no recent acute infections or vaccinations were recruited as donors. Every contributor of samples was a Caucasian grown-up residing in Nashville, Tennessee. This table comes from immunoSEQ multiplex PCR, and its TCRdb copy is limited to in-frame clones, with some not included. The table lists over a million clones, around 76% of them singletons. Germline values: CDR1 SEHNR, CDR2 FQNEAQ (reference sequence). V dropped 3 bases and J dropped 5; count of bases not matched to a gene: 8. The CDR3 extends over 15 amino acids.

The sample comprised memory CD4+ T cells sorted from blood. As for subset: CD45RA-negative fraction. This receptor was identified in a man aged 18-30 years in good health. The chain is built from TRBV7-9 and TRBJ2-3; 7 bases are shared with TRBD2. The CDR3 is CASSLSGAEKDTQYF. CDR3 nucleotide sequence: TGTGCCAGCAGCTTGAGCGGGGCGGAAAAAGATACGCAGTATTTT.